The rows below give T cell receptor beta chains drawn from one sample of a study of T cell repertoires in cytomegalovirus infection. TCRdb redid the calling of the reads with MiXCR, one entry per CDR3 protein. Of about 300,000 distinct CDR3 sequences in the sample, approximately 10% were seen once. Sequencing input: PBMCs. The receptor set was obtained from a human donor in good health (CMV status not recorded). Some clones in this sample may be carry-over from other donors' samples. Both conserved end residues are part of each CDR3. The order of the fields is D gene, CDR3 length, clone size, V gene, J gene, CDR3 protein, CDR3 DNA. The D gene is left open where the match is weak. The listing skips clone size in some rows; elsewhere it reads once, few, many or a size class.

D: -
length: 14
size: many
V: TRBV7-9
J: TRBJ1-5
CDR3: CASSSVPSNQPQHF
DNA: TGTGCCAGCAGTTCTGTGCCTAGCAATCAGCCCCAGCATTTT

D: -
length: 12
size: -
V: TRBV29-1
J: TRBJ2-1
CDR3: CSVATVMNEQFF
DNA: TGCAGCGTCGCGACAGTCATGAATGAGCAGTTCTTC

D: -
length: 11
size: many
V: TRBV19
J: TRBJ1-5
CDR3: CASSGSTPQHF
DNA: TGTGCCAGTAGTGGGTCGACGCCCCAGCATTTT

D: -
length: 11
size: many
V: TRBV7-2
J: TRBJ2-1
CDR3: CASSGESWVFF
DNA: TGTGCCAGCAGCGGGGAATCTTGGGTGTTCTTC

D: -
length: 14
size: many
V: TRBV13
J: TRBJ1-6
CDR3: CASSLDRAPSPLHF
DNA: TGTGCCAGCAGCTTAGACAGGGCCCCCTCACCCCTCCACTTT

D: -
length: 15
size: few
V: TRBV23-1
J: TRBJ2-5
CDR3: CASSQSGAYQETQYF
DNA: TGCGCCAGCAGTCAATCCGGCGCCTACCAAGAGACCCAGTACTTC

D: TRBD1
length: 14
size: once
V: TRBV2
J: TRBJ2-7
CDR3: CASSETGEAYEQYF
DNA: TGTGCCAGCAGTGAAACAGGGGAAGCCTACGAGCAGTACTTC

D: TRBD2
length: 16
size: many
V: TRBV7-2
J: TRBJ2-7
CDR3: CASSITSGGWTYEQYF
DNA: TGTGCCAGCAGCATCACTAGCGGGGGGTGGACCTACGAGCAGTACTTC

D: -
length: 14
size: -
V: TRBV29-1
J: TRBJ1-1
CDR3: CSVVGRLSNTEAFF
DNA: TGCAGCGTTGTTGGGAGGCTATCGAACACTGAAGCTTTCTTT

D: -
length: 14
size: many
V: TRBV6-1
J: TRBJ1-4
CDR3: CASSLAGDKEKLFF
DNA: TGTGCCAGCAGTTTAGCGGGGGACAAAGAAAAACTGTTTTTT

D: -
length: 13
size: many
V: TRBV28
J: TRBJ1-5
CDR3: CASIGPYNQPQHF
DNA: TGTGCCAGCATCGGGCCCTACAATCAGCCCCAGCATTTT

D: TRBD1
length: 15
size: -
V: TRBV20-1
J: TRBJ2-1
CDR3: CSASIRTGLIDEQFF
DNA: TGCAGTGCTAGTATCAGGACAGGGCTTATTGATGAGCAGTTCTTC

D: -
length: 14
size: few
V: TRBV6-5
J: TRBJ1-6
CDR3: CASSRGGLGSPLHF
DNA: TGTGCCAGCTCTAGGGGGGGGCTCGGTTCACCCCTCCACTTT

D: TRBD1
length: 16
size: many
V: TRBV7-9
J: TRBJ2-5
CDR3: CASSPRQGATQETQYF
DNA: TGTGCCAGCAGCCCCCGACAGGGGGCCACACAAGAGACCCAGTACTTC

D: -
length: 11
size: many
V: TRBV29-1
J: TRBJ2-5
CDR3: CSVEIKETQYF
DNA: TGCAGCGTTGAAATAAAAGAGACCCAGTACTTC

D: -
length: 15
size: many
V: TRBV13
J: TRBJ1-3
CDR3: CASSYDRLSGNTIYF
DNA: TGTGCCAGCAGCTATGACAGACTCTCTGGAAACACCATATATTTT

D: -
length: 14
size: many
V: TRBV7-9
J: TRBJ2-3
CDR3: CASSLGRITDTQYF
DNA: TGTGCCAGCAGCTTGGGGCGGATCACAGATACGCAGTATTTT

D: TRBD1
length: 13
size: many
V: TRBV5-4
J: TRBJ1-2
CDR3: CASSPPDREGYTF
DNA: TGTGCCAGCAGCCCGCCGGACAGGGAAGGCTACACCTTC

D: TRBD2
length: 15
size: many
V: TRBV19
J: TRBJ2-3
CDR3: CASRGSAGGTDTQYF
DNA: TGTGCCAGTAGGGGGTCTGCGGGGGGCACAGATACGCAGTATTTT

D: TRBD2
length: 17
size: -
V: TRBV20-1
J: TRBJ2-1
CDR3: CSARPLAGGKNYNEQFF
DNA: TGCAGTGCTAGACCACTAGCGGGGGGGAAGAACTACAATGAGCAGTTCTTC

D: -
length: 14
size: many
V: TRBV7-3
J: TRBJ1-2
CDR3: CASSLGPRNYGYTF
DNA: TGTGCCAGCAGCTTGGGACCGCGTAACTATGGCTACACCTTC

D: -
length: 12
size: -
V: TRBV10-3
J: TRBJ2-1
CDR3: CAIKDSYNEQFF
DNA: TGTGCCATCAAGGACAGCTACAATGAGCAGTTCTTC

D: -
length: 16
size: many
V: TRBV7-2
J: TRBJ1-3
CDR3: CASSPRGGVSGNTIYF
DNA: TGTGCCAGCAGCCCCCGGGGAGGGGTCTCTGGAAACACCATATATTTT

D: -
length: 15
size: -
V: TRBV6-5
J: TRBJ1-6
CDR3: CASSYRGSYNSPLHF
DNA: TGTGCCAGCAGTTACAGGGGCTCCTATAATTCACCCCTCCACTTT

D: -
length: 16
size: -
V: TRBV2
J: TRBJ2-3
CDR3: CASSESGRAGTDTQYF
DNA: TGTGCCAGCAGTGAATCCGGACGGGCCGGGACAGATACGCAGTATTTT

D: -
length: 15
size: many
V: TRBV20-1
J: TRBJ1-6
CDR3: CSARSPGSYNSPLHF
DNA: TGCAGTGCTAGGAGCCCTGGCTCCTATAATTCACCCCTCCACTTT

D: TRBD1
length: 13
size: many
V: TRBV10-3
J: TRBJ2-7
CDR3: CASAPGQDYEQYF
DNA: TGTGCCAGCGCCCCGGGACAGGACTACGAGCAGTACTTC